The source of this T cell receptor (beta chain) is a study of T cell responses to AZD1222 COVID-19 vaccine. Broader study findings: Receipt of two AZD1222 doses was followed by a rise in Spike-specific TCR breadth and depth.

Sequenced by immunoSEQ multiplex PCR; TCRdb stores in-frame clones only, minus some. The sample contains about 140,000 clones, 89% of which appear only once. Germline CDR1 reads SGHTA; CDR2 reads FQGNSA. CDR3 length: 14 residues. J lost 4 bases, V lost 1 base, and 4 bases had no gene match. Recipients boosted at about 4 weeks or about 12 weeks are pooled. Details on this clone: Its target is unknown.

The material was peripheral blood, obtained 28 days after the second AZD1222 dose. The chain uses TRBV7-2 and TRBJ2-7, with 7 bases matching TRBD2. The origin of this receptor is an adult who received the AZD1222 COVID-19 vaccine. CDR3 DNA: TGTGCCAGCAGCTTAGGACTAGCTATGTACGAGCAGTACTTC. It is translated as CASSLGLAMYEQYF.